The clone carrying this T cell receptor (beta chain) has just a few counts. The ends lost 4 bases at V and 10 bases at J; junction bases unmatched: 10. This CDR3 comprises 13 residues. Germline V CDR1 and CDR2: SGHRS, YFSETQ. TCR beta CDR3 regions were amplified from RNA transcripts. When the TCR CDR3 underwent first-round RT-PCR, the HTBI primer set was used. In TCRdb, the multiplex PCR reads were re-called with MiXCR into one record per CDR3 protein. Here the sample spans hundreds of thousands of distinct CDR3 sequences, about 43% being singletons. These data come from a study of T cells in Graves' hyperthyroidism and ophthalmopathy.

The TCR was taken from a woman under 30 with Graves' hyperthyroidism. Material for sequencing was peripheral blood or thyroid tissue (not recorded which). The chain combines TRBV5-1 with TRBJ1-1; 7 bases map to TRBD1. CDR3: CASSPSTGLGAFF. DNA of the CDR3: TGCGCCAGCAGCCCGTCGACAGGGCTGGGAGCTTTCTTT.